The 15 T cell receptor beta chains given below trace back to one sample, sequenced in a study of T-cell reconstitution after alpha-beta-depleted transplantation in children. Unique molecular identifiers tagged the TCRbeta library. MiXCR was run by TCRdb on the PCR reads, yielding one entry per CDR3 protein. The sample lists about 470,000 distinct CDR3 sequences, 43% seen once, with roughly a quarter in the top ten. Sequenced here: PBMCs, sampled before TCRalphabeta/CD19-depleted stem cell transplant. These receptors were collected from a girl aged 2-9 years with aplastic anemia, due to receive a stem cell transplant.

This clonotype was detected many times. The J gene is TRBJ2-7, the V gene TRBV5-1; 9 nucleotides match TRBD1. The ends lost 0 bases at V and 2 bases at J; junction bases unmatched: 0. This CDR3 spans 14 amino acids. Germline V gene data show CDR1 as SGHRS and CDR2 as YFSETQ. CDR3 bases: TGCGCCAGCAGCTTGGGACAGGGGGCCTACGAGCAGTACTTC. The encoded protein is CASSLGQGAYEQYF.

The chain links TRBV5-5 to TRBJ2-2, with 12 bases fitting TRBD1. The CDR3 consists of 15 residues. Germline CDR1 reads SGHKS; CDR2 reads YYEKEE (reference sequence). The ends lost 4 bases at V and 6 bases at J; junction bases unmatched: 4. The CDR3 spells CASSPGQGAAGELFF. CDR3 sequence (DNA): TGTGCCAGCAGCCCGGGACAGGGGGCCGCCGGGGAGCTGTTTTTT. The complete variable domain, with remaining parts taken from reference TRBV5-5 and TRBJ2-2, reads DAGVTQSPTHLIKTRGQQVTLRCSPISGHKSVSWYQQVLGQGPQFIFQYYEKEERGRGNFPDRFSARQFPNYSSELNVNALLLGDSALYLCASSPGQGAAGELFFGEGSRLTVL.

V is TRBV5-1 and J is TRBJ2-1, with D perhaps TRBD2 (5 bases). V dropped 0 bases and J dropped 5 bases, with 9 bases sitting between them. CDR1 SGHRS and CDR2 YFSETQ come from the germline V gene. The CDR3 covers 14 residues. The DNA of the CDR3 is TGCGCCAGCAGCTTGGCCTCCGGGGACAATGAGCAGTTCTTC. The encoded protein is CASSLASGDNEQFF.

This clonotype appeared a few times. The V gene is TRBV4-1, the J gene TRBJ1-1, with TRBD1 matching over 10 bases. The V and J ends lost 8 bases and 0 bases, in that order; junction bases with no gene match: 12. Germline V CDR1 and CDR2: MGHRA, YSYEKL. The CDR3 covers 17 residues. The CDR3 loop is CASRQGQGRRLNTEAFF. The DNA of the CDR3 is TGCGCCAGCCGACAGGGACAGGGGAGGAGATTGAACACTGAAGCTTTCTTT.

This clonotype was recorded at least ten times. This chain uses TRBV7-8 with TRBJ2-5; D not certain. The germline V gene has CDR1 SGHVS and CDR2 FQNEAQ. V was shortened by 7 bases and J by 5 bases, with 11 bases between the two germline ends. The CDR3 spans 12 residues. DNA of the CDR3: TGTGCCAGCACCCCTTCTTGGGAGACCCAGTACTTC. Translation: CASTPSWETQYF.

This clonotype was found a few times. The chain uses TRBV7-2 and TRBJ2-1; D might be TRBD1 (6 bases). Trimming removed 4 bases at V and 0 bases at J, with 16 bases between. The CDR3 has 17 residues. CDR1 is SGHTA, CDR2 FQGNSA, per germline. CDR3: CASSYARGLSSYNEQFF. CDR3 bases: TGTGCCAGCAGCTATGCAAGGGGGTTGAGCTCCTACAATGAGCAGTTCTTC.

The chain has TRBV29-1 and TRBJ2-5; 10 bases are shared with TRBD2. This CDR3 is built from 14 residues. V shed 3 bases, J shed 5 bases, and the junction held 6 bases outside the gene matches. Germline CDR1 reads SQVTM; CDR2 reads ANQGSEA. The CDR3 nucleotides read TGCAGCGTTGACGAGCGGGAGGGCCATGAGACCCAGTACTTC. It encodes CSVDEREGHETQYF.

This chain links TRBV29-1 with TRBJ2-5, with a weak D call TRBD2 (7 bases). This CDR3 has 12 residues. V dropped 6 bases and J dropped 4 bases, with 12 bases sitting between them. CDR1 is SQVTM, CDR2 ANQGSEA, per germline. DNA for the CDR3: TGCAGCGTGGAGGGGGAGGGAGAGACCCAGTACTTC. This sequence encodes CSVEGEGETQYF. Using reference TRBV29-1 and TRBJ2-5 for the parts outside the CDR3, the full variable domain is SAVISQKPSRDICQRGTSLTIQCQVDSQVTMMFWYRQQPGQSLTLIATANQGSEATYESGFVIDKFPISRPNLTFSTLTVSNMSPEDSSIYLCSVEGEGETQYFGPGTRLLVL.

The genes are TRBV15 and TRBJ1-1, with D maybe TRBD1 (5 bases). The CDR3 length is 15 residues. Looked up from germline, CDR1 is LNHNV and CDR2 is YYDKDF (reference sequence). The germline V and J ends were trimmed by 0 bases and 5 bases, with 13 bases remaining between them. The CDR3 is CATSRDAIPGTEAFF. In nucleotides, the CDR3 is TGTGCCACCAGCAGAGATGCTATTCCAGGGACTGAAGCTTTCTTT.

This clonotype appeared a few times. CDR3 DNA: TGCAGTGCTAGTCCTGGGACTAGCAACCACAATGAGCAGTTCTTC. Protein sequence: CSASPGTSNHNEQFF. The V and J genes are TRBV20-1 and TRBJ2-1; 9 bases align to TRBD2. This CDR3 has 15 residues. Trimming removed 3 bases from V and 5 bases from J; junction bases left unmatched: 8. In germline, CDR1 is DFQATT, CDR2 SNEGSKA (reference sequence).

This clonotype was recorded a few times. This rearrangement joins TRBV6-1 to TRBJ1-1; 7 nucleotides line up with TRBD1. Unmatched junction bases numbered 4, after V lost 7 bases and J lost 2 bases. Germline V CDR1 and CDR2: MNHNS, SASEGT. CDR3 length: 13 amino acids. CDR3 nucleotides: TGTGCCAGCACTGACAGGGCTAACACTGAAGCTTTCTTT. Residues: CASTDRANTEAFF.

This clonotype showed up just a few times. With a much larger clone just one base away, this may be a read error. The chain employs TRBV4-1 and TRBJ2-1; 9 bases are a match to TRBD2. Unmatched junction bases numbered 22, after V lost 5 bases and J lost 8 bases. Germline V gene sequence: CDR1 MGHRA, CDR2 YSYEKL. This CDR3 has 19 amino acids. The CDR3 spells CASSDSPVLAGRSGYEQFF. The DNA for the CDR3 is TGCGCCAGCAGCGATAGCCCAGTCCTAGCGGGGAGGAGTGGCTATGAGCAGTTCTTC.

This clonotype showed up many times. The chain is built from TRBV20-1 and TRBJ2-7; tentatively, D is TRBD2 (6 bases). Trimming shortened V by 3 bases and J by 7 bases, and 22 bases separated the two germline ends. The CDR3 has 15 amino acids. The V gene's germline CDR1 is DFQATT and CDR2 SNEGSKA (reference sequence). The CDR3 region has the DNA TGCAGTGCTAGGACCACGGGGGTCCCTCTGGGTGAGCAGTACTTC. Its translation: CSARTTGVPLGEQYF.

The chain has TRBV6-2 or TRBV6-3 and TRBJ2-6, with D possibly being TRBD2 (6 bases). CDR3 length: 17 amino acids. Germline CDR1 and CDR2: MNHEY and SVGEGT. Trimming removed 1 base at V and 2 bases at J, with 12 bases between. This CDR3 is CASSYLVSGAGANVLTF. The CDR3 DNA reads TGTGCCAGCAGTTACTTGGTGTCGGGGGCTGGGGCCAACGTCCTGACTTTC.

V usage is TRBV28 and J usage is TRBJ2-1; 7 bases align to TRBD2. Looked up from germline, CDR1 is MDHEN and CDR2 is SYDVKM. Unmatched junction bases numbered 13, after V lost 1 base and J lost 4 bases. There are 18 residues in the CDR3. The CDR3 region is CASSLFLGTSEQYNEQFF. CDR3 DNA: TGTGCCAGCAGTTTATTTCTTGGAACTAGCGAACAATACAATGAGCAGTTCTTC.